The next 19 T cell receptor beta chains were all read from a single sample in a study of CD4 T cells in relation to SARS-CoV-2 and coronaviruses. What these receptors recognize is not known. CD4+ T cells from unexposed donors were obtained before the COVID-19 pandemic (2011-2018). The cells were cultured for 10 days before CD4+ T cells were isolated. Method: immunoSEQ multiplex PCR; TCRdb's copy keeps in-frame clones and lacks some. Of more than 20,000 clones listed, 60% to 85% are singletons. The sequencing input was CD4+ T cells from PBMCs, cultured in vitro. All receptors come from a human donor in good health.

The chain joins TRBV3-1 (or the pseudogene TRBV3-2) to TRBJ2-5; D gene unclear. V was trimmed by 5 bases and J by 7 bases, leaving 8 bases between them. This CDR3 comprises 11 residues. Germline CDR1 and CDR2: LGHDT and YNNKEL (reference sequence). The CDR3 sequence is CASSTTVTQYF. CDR3 coding DNA: TGTGCCAGCAGCACGACGGTGACCCAGTACTTC.

The gene calls are TRBV27 and TRBJ1-1; a weak D match, TRBD1 (6 bases). V was shortened by 8 bases and J by 3 bases, with 19 bases between the two germline ends. Germline V gives CDR1 MNHEY, CDR2 SMNVEV (reference sequence). This CDR3 has 15 residues. CDR3 nucleotides: TGTGCCAGCTCACGGGAACGACAGGCTTACACTGAAGCTTTCTTT. This translates into CASSRERQAYTEAFF.

This rearrangement joins TRBV5-1 to TRBJ2-2; D is perhaps TRBD1 (6 bases). Per the germline V gene, CDR1 is SGHRS and CDR2 is YFSETQ. Between the trimmed V and J ends, which lost 7 bases and 7 bases, there was a span of 20 bases. CDR3 size: 15 residues. CDR3 sequence (DNA): TGCGCCAGCCGACTTCGGACAGATTCGGGCGGGGAGCTGTTTTTT. Amino acids: CASRLRTDSGGELFF.

CDR3 residues: CASSVETGILTDTQYF. CDR3 coding DNA: TGTGCCAGCAGCGTAGAAACGGGGATATTAACAGATACGCAGTATTTT. This chain connects TRBV9 to TRBJ2-3, with a tentative D call TRBD2 (5 bases). V was cut by 0 bases and J by 3 bases, with 14 bases left in between. CDR1 and CDR2 (germline): SGDLS, YYNGEE. The CDR3 is 16 amino acids.

The CDR3 sequence: CAISDPGRRGSNQPQHF. Written as DNA, the CDR3 is TGTGCCATCAGTGACCCGGGGCGGAGGGGTAGCAATCAGCCCCAGCATTTT. The rearrangement links TRBV10-3 to TRBJ1-5, with D maybe TRBD1 (5 bases). V was pared by 3 bases and J by 0 bases, with 15 bases between. CDR1 is ENHRY, CDR2 SYGVKD, per germline. This CDR3 is 17 amino acids long.

The gene calls are TRBV6-1 and TRBJ2-5; D gene uncertain. Looked up from germline, CDR1 is MNHNS and CDR2 is SASEGT. The CDR3 sequence is 13 residues long. Trimming took 1 base from V and 4 from J, leaving 7 bases between them. The chain's CDR3 is CASSEVTAETQYF. Written as DNA, the CDR3 is TGTGCCAGCAGTGAAGTAACAGCAGAGACCCAGTACTTC.

The gene calls are TRBV19 and TRBJ1-1; a possible D gene is TRBD1 (5 bases). The V end lost 10 bases, the J end lost 4 bases, and 13 bases lay between the germline ends. From germline, CDR1 is LNHDA and CDR2 SQIVND (reference sequence). The CDR3 consists of 12 residues. The CDR3 is CATERGGTEAFF. The CDR3 DNA reads as TGTGCCACCGAGAGGGGTGGCACTGAAGCTTTCTTT.

This sequence joins TRBV6-4 and TRBJ2-1; TRBD2 aligns across 9 bases. The germline V gene has CDR1 MRHNA and CDR2 SNTAGT. The CDR3 is 13 amino acids. V was clipped by 3 bases and J by 8 bases; unmatched bases: 2. The CDR3 sequence: CASSEREGHEQFF. CDR3 in DNA: TGTGCCAGCAGTGAGCGGGAGGGCCATGAGCAGTTCTTC.

The chain employs TRBV24-1 and TRBJ1-5; TRBD1 matches 7 bases. With 5 bases clipped from V and 5 bases from J, the junction kept 8 bases outside the gene matches. This CDR3 contains 15 residues. Germline V lookup: CDR1 KGHDR, CDR2 SFDVKD. CDR3 protein: CATSGRTGVDQPQHF. The CDR3 DNA follows: TGTGCCACCAGTGGGAGAACAGGGGTGGATCAGCCCCAGCATTTT.

This rearrangement joins TRBV2 to TRBJ1-2; the match to TRBD1 covers 8 bases. V gave up 7 bases and J gave up 7 bases; unmatched junction bases: 17. Germline V gene data show CDR1 as SNHLY and CDR2 as FYNNEI. The CDR3 is 16 residues long. CDR3 sequence (DNA): TGTGCCAGCAAGTCCTTCTCGACAGGGGAGAATCGTGGCTACACCTTC. Translated: CASKSFSTGENRGYTF.

The J gene is TRBJ2-5, the V gene TRBV3-1 (or the pseudogene TRBV3-2), with D hard to call. CDR1 LGHDT and CDR2 YNNKEL come from the germline V gene (reference sequence). V was cut by 1 base and J by 2 bases, with 14 bases left in between. CDR3 length: 16 amino acids. The chain's CDR3 is CASSQAPPQSQETQYF. In nucleotides, the CDR3 is TGTGCCAGCAGCCAAGCTCCCCCGCAGTCACAAGAGACCCAGTACTTC.

In this sample, this clone turned up once. V gene TRBV9 combines with J gene TRBJ1-2; 7 nucleotides align to TRBD1. CDR1 is SGDLS, CDR2 YYNGEE, per germline. V trimming: 6 bases; J trimming: 5 bases; junction bases outside the gene matches: 13. This CDR3 comprises 15 residues. CDR3 bases: TGTGCCAGCAACCGAGGGGGCGCGGGGGATTATGGCTACACCTTC. It yields the protein CASNRGGAGDYGYTF.

CDR3 nucleotide sequence: TGTGCCATCAGTGAGTCGGCAGGGCTCTCCTACGAGCAGTACTTC. Its translation: CAISESAGLSYEQYF. The chain couples TRBV10-3 to TRBJ2-7; maybe TRBD1 (5 bases). With 0 bases removed from V and 0 bases from J, the gap between germline ends came to 9 bases. CDR3 length equals 15 residues. The V gene's germline CDR1 is ENHRY and CDR2 SYGVKD.

The chain carries TRBV6-5 and TRBJ2-7, with D perhaps assigned TRBD1 or TRBD2 (5 bases each). The CDR3 is made up of 14 amino acids. V lost 4 bases and J lost 1, with 11 bases in between. The germline CDR1 and CDR2 sequences are MNHEY and SVGAGI. The CDR3 nucleotides read TGTGCCAGCAGTTCCGGGACCCCATCCTACGAGCAGTACTTC. Translating gives CASSSGTPSYEQYF.

The V and J genes are TRBV27 and TRBJ1-2; 7 bases match TRBD1. V gave up 6 bases and J gave up 2 bases; unmatched junction bases: 6. The CDR3 loop spans 14 amino acids. In germline, CDR1 is MNHEY, CDR2 SMNVEV (reference sequence). The DNA of the CDR3 is TGTGCCAGCAGGGGGACAGTCGAAAACTATGGCTACACCTTC. Translation gives CASRGTVENYGYTF.

This clone showed up just a few times. The V gene is TRBV2, the J gene TRBJ1-5, with 12 bases identical to TRBD1. This CDR3 has 15 residues. Germline V CDR1 and CDR2: SNHLY, FYNNEI. With 5 bases clipped from V and 7 bases from J, the junction kept 6 bases outside the gene matches. CDR3 sequence: CASSKGQGASQPQHF. CDR3 sequence (DNA): TGTGCCAGCAGTAAGGGACAGGGGGCTAGCCAGCCCCAGCATTTT.

The chain joins TRBV6-1 to TRBJ2-7, with TRBD1 as a possible D gene (6 bases). The CDR3 sequence is 17 residues long. V was trimmed by 3 bases and J by 1 base, leaving 19 bases between them. Germline assignment: CDR1 MNHNS and CDR2 SASEGT. The CDR3 bases are TGTGCCAGCAGTGATTTACTCACAGGGTTTCGGTCCTACGAGCAGTACTTC. Protein sequence: CASSDLLTGFRSYEQYF.

The gene calls are TRBV7-3 and TRBJ2-1; the D is unclear. The CDR3 spans 13 residues. V was shortened by 3 bases and J by 6 bases, with 9 bases between the two germline ends. Per germline, CDR1 SGHTA and CDR2 FQGTGA. The CDR3 DNA sequence: TGTGCCAGCAGCTTGTCTAGGGCCAATGAGCAGTTCTTC. Encoded protein: CASSLSRANEQFF.

The chain is built from TRBV19 and TRBJ2-2; 7 bases agree with TRBD2. Trimming at V came to 6 bases and at J to 7 bases, leaving 8 bases not matched to a gene. The CDR3 contains 14 residues. Germline CDR1 LNHDA, CDR2 SQIVND (reference sequence). CDR3 protein: CASRTSSMSGELFF. As DNA, the CDR3 is TGTGCCAGTAGGACTAGCTCTATGAGCGGGGAGCTGTTTTTT. Full variable domain (missing parts from reference TRBV19 and TRBJ2-2): DGGITQSPKYLFRKEGQNVTLSCEQNLNHDAMYWYRQDPGQGLRLIYYSQIVNDFQKGDIAEGYSVSREKKESFPLTVTSAQKNPTAFYLCASRTSSMSGELFFGEGSRLTVL.